The following is a T cell receptor (beta chain) sequence with its context. Its antigen is as yet unknown. This entry is derived from a study of cytomegalovirus exposure and HLA in healthy donors. Study results and limitations: The later analysis indicated that the majority of CMV-associated TCR beta chains appeared HLA-restricted.

The CDR3 is 14 amino acids. CDR1 and CDR2 from the germline V gene are LNHDA and SQIVND (reference sequence). The ends lost 4 bases at V and 2 bases at J; junction bases unmatched: 5. Amplification used 60 Vbeta primers and 13 Jbeta primers. Sequencing used immunoSEQ multiplex PCR; TCRdb keeps in-frame clones, though not all of them. The sample totals 200,000 to 250,000 clones; its top ten clones hold approximately 0.98%. V and J are TRBV19 and TRBJ2-7; 7 nucleotides line up with TRBD1. The receptor's source is a woman in her 30s in good health and CMV-seropositive. The specimen sequenced was PBMCs. The CDR3: CASSKGQLTYEQYF. The CDR3 region has the DNA TGTGCCAGTAGTAAGGGACAGCTTACCTACGAGCAGTACTTC.